This TCR beta chain was observed in a study of shared clonotypes between healthy human individuals. The assay was immunoSEQ multiplex PCR, and TCRdb's table has in-frame clones only and misses some. The data hold more than 2,000,000 clones, with approximately 90% observed a single time. Overall study findings and caveats: The study sampled only blood, and tissue repertoires likely differ.

Worth noting for this clone: What it binds is unknown.

V was pared by 4 bases and J by 4 bases, with 14 bases between. The CDR3 runs to 14 residues. Per the germline V gene, CDR1 is SGHDT and CDR2 is YYEEEE. The specimen was naive CD4+ T cells sorted from blood. The subset: CD45RA+ positively selected. This TCR was recovered from a young man in good health. The chain couples TRBV5-6 to TRBJ1-2, with D perhaps TRBD1 (5 bases). CDR3 in amino acids: CASSPGTSFYGYTF. DNA for the CDR3: TGTGCCAGCAGCCCTGGGACTTCCTTCTATGGCTACACCTTC. Drawing the rest from reference TRBV5-6 and TRBJ1-2, the complete variable domain is DAGVTQSPTHLIKTRGQQVTLRCSPKSGHDTVSWYQQALGQGPQFIFQYYEEEERQRGNFPDRFSGHQFPNYSSELNVNALLLGDSALYLCASSPGTSFYGYTFGSGTRLTVV.